This is a list of T cell receptor beta chains from one sample in a study of circulating CD8 cells and anti-PD-1 response in melanoma. TCRdb recomputed calls from the reads with MiXCR, one row per CDR3 protein. This table holds under 60 distinct CDR3 sequences. The source material was CD8+ T cells from PBMCs, sampled at baseline or after one month of anti-PD-1 therapy (not recorded which). The source is a human donor with melanoma. CDR3s include the opening cysteine and the closing phenylalanine or tryptophan. D genes are given only for firm matches. Rows give clone size only sometimes, using once, few, many, or a class for an expanded clone.

clone_size	v_call	d_call	j_call	cdr3_aa	cdr3_nt
few	TRBV7-3	TRBD2	TRBJ2-1	CASSFRRETTYNEQFF	TGTGCCAGCAGCTTTCGGCGGGAGACAACCTACAATGAGCAGTTCTTC
few	TRBV11-2	TRBD2	TRBJ2-1	CASIGKGLAGEVSYNEQFF	TGTGCCAGCATCGGGAAGGGACTAGCGGGAGAGGTCTCGTACAATGAGCAGTTCTTC
hyperexpanded	TRBV28	-	TRBJ2-2	CASSQNTGELFF	TGTGCCAGCAGCCAGAACACCGGGGAGCTGTTTTTT
hyperexpanded	TRBV25-1	-	TRBJ1-2	CASSAQGWGYTF	TGTGCCAGCAGTGCACAGGGTTGGGGCTACACCTTC
few	TRBV2	-	TRBJ1-5	CASESRPVYSNQPQHF	TGTGCCAGCGAATCCCGTCCGGTTTATAGCAATCAGCCCCAGCATTTT
few	TRBV24-1	TRBD2	TRBJ2-5	CATGPSGGEETQYF	TGTGCCACCGGGCCTAGCGGGGGAGAAGAGACCCAGTACTTC
hyperexpanded	TRBV20-1	-	TRBJ2-1	CSAVWGGNYNEQFF	TGCAGTGCTGTTTGGGGCGGGAACTACAATGAGCAGTTCTTC
hyperexpanded	TRBV28	-	TRBJ2-6	CASSLWTSSSGANVLTF	TGTGCCAGCAGTTTATGGACCTCTAGTTCTGGGGCCAACGTCCTGACTTTC
-	TRBV25-1	-	TRBJ2-7	CAKSNFYEQYF	TGTGCCAAAAGCAATTTCTACGAGCAGTACTTC
once	TRBV28	-	TRBJ2-3	CASAQPPWGSSTDTQYF	TGTGCCAGCGCCCAGCCGCCATGGGGGTCTAGCACAGATACGCAGTATTTT
-	TRBV20-1	-	TRBJ2-7	CSASRGYYEQYF	TGCAGTGCTAGTAGGGGCTACTACGAGCAGTACTTC
hyperexpanded	TRBV5-8	TRBD2	TRBJ2-1	CASLETSGYNEQFF	TGTGCCAGCTTGGAGACTAGCGGCTACAATGAGCAGTTCTTC
few	TRBV24-1	-	TRBJ1-1	CATSAGHLGSPEAFF	TGTGCCACCAGTGCGGGACACCTCGGGAGCCCTGAAGCTTTCTTT
hyperexpanded	TRBV29-1	-	TRBJ1-1	CSVTDRPENTEAFF	TGCAGCGTGACCGACAGACCGGAGAACACTGAAGCTTTCTTT
hyperexpanded	TRBV27	-	TRBJ1-2	CASSLRVSNLSNYGYTF	TGTGCCAGCAGTTTAAGGGTCAGCAACCTCTCTAACTATGGCTACACCTTC
-	TRBV5-1	-	TRBJ1-5	CASSQKGNQPQHF	TGCGCCAGCAGCCAAAAGGGAAATCAGCCCCAGCATTTT
-	TRBV9	TRBD2	TRBJ2-1	CASSRTGTSGSYNEQFF	TGTGCCAGCAGCAGAACCGGGACTAGCGGCTCCTACAATGAGCAGTTCTTC
-	TRBV24-1	-	TRBJ2-1	CATSDLQGLDEQFF	TGTGCCACCAGTGATCTACAGGGTTTGGATGAGCAGTTCTTC
-	TRBV7-2	TRBD2	TRBJ2-2	CASSLRLAENTGELFF	TGTGCCAGCAGCTTACGGCTAGCGGAGAACACCGGGGAGCTGTTTTTT
hyperexpanded	TRBV15	TRBD1	TRBJ2-5	CATSTGQGEETQYF	TGTGCCACCAGCACAGGACAGGGAGAAGAGACCCAGTACTTC